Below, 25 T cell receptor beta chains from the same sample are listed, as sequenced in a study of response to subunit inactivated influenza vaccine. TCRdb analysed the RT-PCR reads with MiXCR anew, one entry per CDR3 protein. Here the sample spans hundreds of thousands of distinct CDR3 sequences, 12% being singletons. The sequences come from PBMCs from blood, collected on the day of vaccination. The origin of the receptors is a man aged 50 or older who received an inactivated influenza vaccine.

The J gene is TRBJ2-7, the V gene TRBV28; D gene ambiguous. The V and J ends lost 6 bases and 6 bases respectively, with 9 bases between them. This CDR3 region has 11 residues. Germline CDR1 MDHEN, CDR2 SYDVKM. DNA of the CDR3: TGTGCCAGCAGGATCCGTTCCGAGCAGTACTTC. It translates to CASRIRSEQYF.

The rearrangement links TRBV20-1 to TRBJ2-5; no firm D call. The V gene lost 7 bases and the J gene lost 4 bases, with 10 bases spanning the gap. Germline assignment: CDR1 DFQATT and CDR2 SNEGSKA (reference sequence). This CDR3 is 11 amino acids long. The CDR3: CSGIVGETQYF. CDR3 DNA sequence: TGCAGTGGCATAGTGGGAGAGACCCAGTACTTC.

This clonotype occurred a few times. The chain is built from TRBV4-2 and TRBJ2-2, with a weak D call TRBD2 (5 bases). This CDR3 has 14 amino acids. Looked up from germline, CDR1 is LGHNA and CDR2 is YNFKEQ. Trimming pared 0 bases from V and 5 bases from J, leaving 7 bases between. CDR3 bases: TGTGCCAGCAGCCAAGATAGCGATACCGGGGAGCTGTTTTTT. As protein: CASSQDSDTGELFF.

The CDR3 region has the DNA TGCAGCGGTGGACAGGGTCGGGAAAAACTGTTTTTT. Translation gives CSGGQGREKLFF. The chain couples TRBV29-1 to TRBJ1-4, with 8 bases lining up with TRBD1. The CDR3 is 12 amino acids. Germline loops: CDR1 SQVTM, CDR2 ANQGSEA. V lost 7 bases to trimming and J lost 8 bases; unmatched junction nucleotides: 6.

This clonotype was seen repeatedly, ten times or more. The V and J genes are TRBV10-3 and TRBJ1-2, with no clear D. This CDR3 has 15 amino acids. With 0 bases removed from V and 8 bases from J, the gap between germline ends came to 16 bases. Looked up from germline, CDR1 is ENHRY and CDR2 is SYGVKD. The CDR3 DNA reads TGTGCCATCAGTGAGTCAATATCTGGGGTATACGGCTACACCTTC. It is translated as CAISESISGVYGYTF.

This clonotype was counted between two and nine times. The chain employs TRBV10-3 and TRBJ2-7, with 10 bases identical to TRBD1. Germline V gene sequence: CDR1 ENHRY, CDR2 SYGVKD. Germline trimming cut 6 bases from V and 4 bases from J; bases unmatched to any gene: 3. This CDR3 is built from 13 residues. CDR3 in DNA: TGTGCCATCAGACCGGGACAGGGGTACGAGCAGTACTTC. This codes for CAIRPGQGYEQYF.

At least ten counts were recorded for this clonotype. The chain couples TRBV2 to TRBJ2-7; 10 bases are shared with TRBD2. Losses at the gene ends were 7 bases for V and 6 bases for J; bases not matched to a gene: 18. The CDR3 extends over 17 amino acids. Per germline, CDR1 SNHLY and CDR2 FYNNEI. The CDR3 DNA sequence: TGTGCCAGCATCCCTTTGTGGGGTTTAGCGGGAGGATCCGAGCAGTACTTC. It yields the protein CASIPLWGLAGGSEQYF.

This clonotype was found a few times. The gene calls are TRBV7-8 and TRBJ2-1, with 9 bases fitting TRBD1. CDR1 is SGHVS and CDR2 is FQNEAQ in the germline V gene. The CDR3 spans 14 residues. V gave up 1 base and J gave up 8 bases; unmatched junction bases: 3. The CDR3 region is CASSLGDRVYEQFF. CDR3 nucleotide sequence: TGTGCCAGCAGCTTAGGGGACAGGGTGTATGAGCAGTTCTTC.

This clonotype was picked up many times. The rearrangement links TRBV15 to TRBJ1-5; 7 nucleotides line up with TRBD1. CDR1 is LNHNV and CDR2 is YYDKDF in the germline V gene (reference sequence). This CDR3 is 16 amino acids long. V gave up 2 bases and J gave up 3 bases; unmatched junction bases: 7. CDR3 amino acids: CATSRSPGQTNQPQHF. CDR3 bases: TGTGCCACCAGCAGAAGCCCGGGACAGACCAATCAGCCCCAGCATTTT.

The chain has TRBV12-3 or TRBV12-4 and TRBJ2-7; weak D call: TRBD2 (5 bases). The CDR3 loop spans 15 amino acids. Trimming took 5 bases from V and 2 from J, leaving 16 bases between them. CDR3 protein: CASSLWRADPYEQYF. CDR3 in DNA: TGTGCCAGCAGTCTATGGCGGGCCGACCCCTACGAGCAGTACTTC.

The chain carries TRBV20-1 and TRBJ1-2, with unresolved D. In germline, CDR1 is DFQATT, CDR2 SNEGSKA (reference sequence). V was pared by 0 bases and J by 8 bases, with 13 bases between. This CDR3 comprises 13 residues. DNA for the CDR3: TGCAGTGCTAGAGATCGGGCAAGGAACGGCTACACCTTC. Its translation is CSARDRARNGYTF.

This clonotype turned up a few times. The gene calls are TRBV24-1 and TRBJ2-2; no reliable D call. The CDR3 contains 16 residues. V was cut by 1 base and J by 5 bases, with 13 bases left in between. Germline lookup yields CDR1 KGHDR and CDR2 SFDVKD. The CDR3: CATSDFGSRVTGELFF. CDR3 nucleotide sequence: TGTGCCACCAGTGATTTCGGCTCTCGCGTGACCGGGGAGCTGTTTTTT.

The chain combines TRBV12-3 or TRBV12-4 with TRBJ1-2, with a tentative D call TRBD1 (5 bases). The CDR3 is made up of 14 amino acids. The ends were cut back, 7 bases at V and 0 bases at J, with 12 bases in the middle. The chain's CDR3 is CASTSTGANYGYTF. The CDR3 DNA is TGTGCCAGCACCTCAACAGGAGCTAACTATGGCTACACCTTC.

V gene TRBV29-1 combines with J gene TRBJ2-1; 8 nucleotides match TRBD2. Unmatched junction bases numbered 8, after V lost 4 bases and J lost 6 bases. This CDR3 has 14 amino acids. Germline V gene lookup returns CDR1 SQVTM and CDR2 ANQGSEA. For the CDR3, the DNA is TGCAGCGTTGCCTCGGGAGGGCGGGGCAATGAGCAGTTCTTC. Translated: CSVASGGRGNEQFF.

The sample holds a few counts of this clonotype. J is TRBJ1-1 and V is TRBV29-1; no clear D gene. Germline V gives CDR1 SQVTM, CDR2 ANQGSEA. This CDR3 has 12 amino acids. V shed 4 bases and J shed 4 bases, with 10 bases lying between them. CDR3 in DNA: TGCAGCGTTGCTAGGGCGACCACTGAAGCTTTCTTT. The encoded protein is CSVARATTEAFF.

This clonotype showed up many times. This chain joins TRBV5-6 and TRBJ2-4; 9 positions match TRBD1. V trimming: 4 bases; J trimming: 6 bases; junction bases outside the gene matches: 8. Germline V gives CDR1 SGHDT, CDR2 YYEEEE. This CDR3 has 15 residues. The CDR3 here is CASSPGQGRGNIQYF. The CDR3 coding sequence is TGTGCCAGCAGCCCTGGACAGGGGAGGGGAAACATTCAGTACTTC.

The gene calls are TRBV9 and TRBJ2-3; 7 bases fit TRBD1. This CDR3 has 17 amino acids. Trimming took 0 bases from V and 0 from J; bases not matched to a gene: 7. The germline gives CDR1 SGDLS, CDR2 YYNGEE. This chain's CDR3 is CASSVAVGTASTDTQYF. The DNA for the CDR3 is TGTGCCAGCAGCGTAGCTGTCGGGACAGCTAGCACAGATACGCAGTATTTT.

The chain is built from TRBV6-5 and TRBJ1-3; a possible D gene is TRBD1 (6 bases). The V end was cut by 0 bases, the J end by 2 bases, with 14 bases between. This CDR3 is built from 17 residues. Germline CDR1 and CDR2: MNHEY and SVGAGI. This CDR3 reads CASSYSMYRGTGNTIYF. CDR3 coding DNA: TGTGCCAGCAGTTACTCGATGTATAGGGGGACTGGAAACACCATATATTTT.

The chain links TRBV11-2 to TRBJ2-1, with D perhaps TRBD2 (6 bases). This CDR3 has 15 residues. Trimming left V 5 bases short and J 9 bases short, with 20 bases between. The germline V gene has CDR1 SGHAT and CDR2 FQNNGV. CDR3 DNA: TGTGCCAGCAGCCCACCGGGACTCCTAACTGGTGAGCAGTTCTTC. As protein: CASSPPGLLTGEQFF.

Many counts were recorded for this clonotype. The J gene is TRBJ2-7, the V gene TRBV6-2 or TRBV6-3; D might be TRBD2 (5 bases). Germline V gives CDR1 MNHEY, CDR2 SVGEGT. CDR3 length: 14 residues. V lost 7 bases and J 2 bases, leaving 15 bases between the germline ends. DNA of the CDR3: TGTGCCAGCACCCTACTGGCCGGGGCCTACGAGCAGTACTTC. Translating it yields CASTLLAGAYEQYF.

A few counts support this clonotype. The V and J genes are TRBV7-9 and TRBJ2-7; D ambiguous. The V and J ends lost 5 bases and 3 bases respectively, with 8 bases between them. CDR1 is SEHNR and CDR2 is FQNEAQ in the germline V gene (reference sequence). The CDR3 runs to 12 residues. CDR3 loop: CASSADVYEQYF. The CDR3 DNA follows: TGTGCCAGCAGCGCGGACGTCTACGAGCAGTACTTC.

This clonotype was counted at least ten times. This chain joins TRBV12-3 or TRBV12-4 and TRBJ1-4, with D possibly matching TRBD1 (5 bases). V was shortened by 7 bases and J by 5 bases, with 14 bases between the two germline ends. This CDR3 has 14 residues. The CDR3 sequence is CASIQGTLNEKLFF. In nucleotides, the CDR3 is TGTGCCAGCATTCAGGGAACTCTAAATGAAAAACTGTTTTTT.

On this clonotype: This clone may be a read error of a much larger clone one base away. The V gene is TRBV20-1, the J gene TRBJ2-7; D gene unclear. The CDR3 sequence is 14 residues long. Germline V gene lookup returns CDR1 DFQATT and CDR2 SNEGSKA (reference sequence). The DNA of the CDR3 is TGCAGTGCTAGGAGCCCTCTCCGGGTGGATGAGCATTACTTC. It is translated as CSARSPLRVDEHYF.

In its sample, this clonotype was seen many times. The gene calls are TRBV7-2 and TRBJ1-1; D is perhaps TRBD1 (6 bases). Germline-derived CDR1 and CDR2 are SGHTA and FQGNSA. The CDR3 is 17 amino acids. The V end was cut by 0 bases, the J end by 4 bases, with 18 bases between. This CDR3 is CASSLAPQTGPGTEAFF. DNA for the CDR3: TGTGCCAGCAGCTTAGCGCCTCAAACAGGGCCGGGCACTGAAGCTTTCTTT.

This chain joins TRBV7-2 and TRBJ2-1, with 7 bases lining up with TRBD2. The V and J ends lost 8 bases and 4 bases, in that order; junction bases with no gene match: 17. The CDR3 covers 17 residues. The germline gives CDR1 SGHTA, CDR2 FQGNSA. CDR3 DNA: TGTGCCAGCTCGGGAGGCAGGACCCTACCGGCATACAATGAGCAGTTCTTC. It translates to CASSGGRTLPAYNEQFF.